Shown below are 14 T cell receptor beta chains from a single sample sequenced in a study of T cell responses to AZD1222 COVID-19 vaccine. The protocol was immunoSEQ multiplex PCR, while the TCRdb copy is restricted to in-frame clones and leaves out a portion. Here the sample spans over 90,000 clones, over 80% being singletons. This specimen was peripheral blood, taken on day 0 of AZD1222 vaccination. Source of these receptors: an adult in good health.

CDR3 amino acids: CASSRWGKTQYF. The CDR3 DNA reads TGTGCCAGCAGCAGGTGGGGGAAGACCCAGTACTTC. This chain links TRBV27 with TRBJ2-5; the D gene could be TRBD1 or TRBD2 (5 bases each). With 6 bases removed from V and 6 bases from J, the gap between germline ends came to 11 bases. The CDR3 consists of 12 residues. The V gene's germline CDR1 is MNHEY and CDR2 SMNVEV (reference sequence).

The chain combines TRBV5-1 with TRBJ1-2, with TRBD1 as a possible D gene (5 bases). Between the trimmed V and J ends, which lost 3 bases and 8 bases, there was a span of 23 bases. CDR3 length: 16 amino acids. Per germline, CDR1 SGHRS and CDR2 YFSETQ. DNA of the CDR3: TGCGCCAGCAGCTCGGGCCTTGAGGGGACCGCAGGCGGCTACACCTTC. Encoded protein: CASSSGLEGTAGGYTF.

The CDR3 protein is CASSQDRGAGYTF. The CDR3 DNA sequence: TGTGCCAGCAGCCAAGACAGGGGGGCAGGCTACACCTTC. This chain joins TRBV3-1 (or the pseudogene TRBV3-2) and TRBJ1-2; TRBD1 aligns across 7 bases. V was pared by 0 bases and J by 8 bases, with 3 bases of the junction left unmatched. CDR1 LGHDT and CDR2 YNNKEL come from the germline V gene (reference sequence). The CDR3 has 13 residues.

The chain is built from TRBV7-9 and TRBJ2-2; possibly TRBD2 for D (6 bases). The CDR3 runs to 16 residues. Trimming cost V 4 bases and J 4 bases, with 16 bases left between them. Germline-derived CDR1 and CDR2 are SEHNR and FQNEAQ (reference sequence). The chain's CDR3 is CASSSAGGWSTGELFF. CDR3 nucleotides: TGTGCCAGCAGCTCCGCCGGGGGTTGGAGCACCGGGGAGCTGTTTTTT.

This clone has more than one count but fewer than ten. The J gene is TRBJ1-2, the V gene TRBV4-3; 12 bases line up with TRBD1. CDR1 is LGHNA, CDR2 YSLEER, per germline. The ends lost 4 bases at V and 7 bases at J; junction bases unmatched: 10. CDR3 size: 16 residues. CDR3 in amino acids: CASSRSGTGGDSGYTF. The CDR3 coding sequence is TGCGCCAGCAGCCGATCCGGGACAGGGGGCGATAGTGGCTACACCTTC.

This clone was seen only a few times. The J gene is TRBJ1-6, the V gene TRBV6-5; D might be TRBD1 (5 bases). This CDR3 is 15 amino acids long. Germline V lookup: CDR1 MNHEY, CDR2 SVGAGI. V lost 3 bases, J lost 14 bases, and 20 bases lay in between. The DNA for the CDR3 is TGTGCCAGCAGTTATCTGGGACCCCCAAAGTCAACCCTCCACTTT. Protein sequence: CASSYLGPPKSTLHF.

The chain carries TRBV27 and TRBJ1-4; D unclear. The length of the CDR3 is 15 residues. The V end was cut by 4 bases, the J end by 3 bases, with 12 bases between. Germline CDR1 is MNHEY and CDR2 is SMNVEV (reference sequence). The CDR3 nucleotides are TGTGCCAGCAGTTCATCGGGGAGGGCTAATGAAAAACTGTTTTTT. Amino acids: CASSSSGRANEKLFF.

The V call is TRBV5-1, the J call TRBJ2-1; D possibly corresponds to TRBD1 (6 bases). V shed 4 bases and J shed 7 bases, with 12 bases lying between them. The CDR3 is 13 residues long. The V gene's germline CDR1 is SGHRS and CDR2 YFSETQ. The CDR3 nucleotides are TGCGCCAGCAGCGCTACTAGGGGGAATGAGCAGTTCTTC. This sequence encodes CASSATRGNEQFF.

The V call is TRBV5-1, the J call TRBJ1-5; D gene uncertain. The CDR3 covers 16 residues. The germline V gene encodes CDR1 SGHRS and CDR2 YFSETQ. Trimming pared 0 bases from V and 9 bases from J, leaving 19 bases between. CDR3 in DNA: TGCGCCAGCAGCTTGGAAGGGTTGGGGAGCGGGTGGCCCCAGCATTTT. Encoded protein: CASSLEGLGSGWPQHF.

This chain uses TRBV19 with TRBJ1-2, with a tentative D call TRBD1 (5 bases). Trimming left V 7 bases short and J 2 bases short, with 8 bases between. The CDR3 totals 12 residues. Germline lookup yields CDR1 LNHDA and CDR2 SQIVND (reference sequence). The CDR3 sequence is CASTTENYGYTF. The CDR3 coding sequence is TGTGCCAGTACGACAGAGAACTATGGCTACACCTTC. Full variable domain (rest looked up from reference TRBV19 and TRBJ1-2): DGGITQSPKYLFRKEGQNVTLSCEQNLNHDAMYWYRQDPGQGLRLIYYSQIVNDFQKGDIAEGYSVSREKKESFPLTVTSAQKNPTAFYLCASTTENYGYTFGSGTRLTVV.

V gene TRBV7-8 combines with J gene TRBJ1-5; D possibly corresponds to TRBD1 (5 bases). Germline V gene data show CDR1 as SGHVS and CDR2 as FQNEAQ. CDR3 length: 16 residues. Trimming stripped 5 bases from V and 3 bases from J, with 17 bases between. The DNA for the CDR3 is TGTGCCAGCAGCCAACTGGGACGGGACCCCAATCAGCCCCAGCATTTT. Protein: CASSQLGRDPNQPQHF.

The rearrangement uses TRBV5-1 and TRBJ2-1; 9 nucleotides agree with TRBD2. CDR1 is SGHRS, CDR2 YFSETQ, per germline. This CDR3 is built from 15 residues. Trimming cost V 0 bases and J 9 bases; bases outside gene matches: 7. The CDR3 region has the DNA TGCGCCAGCAGCTTGGCCGGGACTAGCTGGGGTGAGCAGTTCTTC. This gives the protein CASSLAGTSWGEQFF. The full variable domain, completed using reference TRBV5-1 and TRBJ2-1, is KAGVTQTPRYLIKTRGQQVTLSCSPISGHRSVSWYQQTPGQGLQFLFEYFSETQRNKGNFPGRFSGRQFSNSRSEMNVSTLELGDSALYLCASSLAGTSWGEQFFGPGTRLTVL.

The chain uses TRBV19 and TRBJ1-1; D perhaps matches TRBD1 (6 bases). V lost 0 bases to trimming and J lost 2 bases, with 10 bases between them. Germline V gives CDR1 LNHDA, CDR2 SQIVND (reference sequence). CDR3 size: 15 residues. In DNA form, the CDR3 reads TGTGCCAGTAGTATAGATTCAGGGGCAAACACTGAAGCTTTCTTT. Residues: CASSIDSGANTEAFF.

The chain uses TRBV9 and TRBJ1-1, with D perhaps TRBD1 (6 bases). There are 15 residues in the CDR3. The germline V and J ends were trimmed by 4 bases and 7 bases, with 20 bases remaining between them. Looked up from germline, CDR1 is SGDLS and CDR2 is YYNGEE. This CDR3 reads CASSPQGRVDLEAFF. The CDR3 coding sequence is TGTGCCAGCAGCCCACAGGGAAGGGTCGATCTTGAAGCTTTCTTT.